This T cell receptor (beta chain) was sequenced during a study of blood T cell repertoires in COVID-19 (TCRdb year 2020). In the study overall: The collaborator samples originated in the United States, Italy and Spain and spanned the acute and convalescent phases of COVID-19. Where available, HLA class I and class II types were taken from metadata supplied by the sample provider and were not determined by assay-based typing. The repertoires were made available in a free public database intended to serve as a resource for research on the immune response to SARS-CoV-2. A de-identified subject ID, COVID-19 status, age in years and sex were almost always included in the sample metadata. The prospective study material was composed of cDNA or gDNA derived from T cells, B-cell-depleted T cells, or PBMCs. The samples were drawn from two sources: the first 160 participants of the ongoing ImmuneRACE study, and 1,254 subjects contributed by 6 global collaborators. Deeply sampled blood TCRbeta repertoires from subjects exposed to, actively infected with, or recovered from COVID-19 were included in the dataset.

The paper as a whole reports these results and caveats: Clinical and demographic metadata were provided uncurated, with the amount varying by source and participant.

Worth noting for this clone: The antigen this receptor binds is unknown. The record has no base qualities; no much larger clone is one base away.

The immunoSEQ Assay, a bias-controlled multiplex PCR, was used to amplify TCRbeta CDR3 regions from genomic DNA. The original methods were these. The number of nucleated cells in each sample was estimated from the amplification of reference gene primers within the assay. Sequence reads were collapsed and filtered to measure the absolute abundance of every unique TCRbeta CDR3 rearrangement. For each sample, productive Simpson clonality was calculated by taking the square root of Simpson's diversity index across productive rearrangements. TCRdb took over this immuneACCESS table, retaining in-frame rearrangements with V and J assigned. Such tables are incomplete; in checked studies, under half of the missing clones stem from an unresolved V gene, and the remainder is unexplained. V, J and clone size reflect that table, while D and trimming were determined from the DNA. This sample holds around 250,000 clones; about nine tenths were observed only once. Of the sample, approximately 6.2% falls within the top ten clones.

The CDR3 spans 14 residues, from the cysteine through the phenylalanine. Only the CDR3 part of the read is kept: 42 bases, read in frame from the first base. Reading the germline V gene gives CDR1 KGHSH and CDR2 LQKENI. V lost 0 bases and J lost 5 bases; the stretch between them is 10 bases long. The collaborating institutions used their own protocols to collect whole blood in K2EDTA tubes. For TCRbeta analysis, collaborator samples were shipped as frozen whole blood, as isolated PBMCs, or as DNA extracted from either sample type. The sample was peripheral blood. The clonotype comes from a man aged 60 to 69 with acute or convalescent COVID-19. The rearrangement combines TRBV18 with TRBJ2-5, with the D gene not confidently named. This receptor carries the CDR3 CASSPPSRSETQYF. Here is the DNA: TGTGCCAGCTCACCACCCTCGAGAAGTGAGACCCAGTACTTC.